These T cell receptor beta chains were read from a single sample in a study of blood T cells in healthy people across ages. Each CDR3 protein gets one entry after TCRdb re-called the 5' RACE reads with MiXCR. The sample lists 1.5 million to 1.8 million distinct CDR3 sequences; about 45% were seen once. Specimen: blood. The receptors originated from a young woman in good health. CDR3s include the opening cysteine and the closing phenylalanine or tryptophan. D genes are given only for firm matches. Expanded clones are given a class, and other clones once, few, many or no size at all.

clone_size	d_call	v_call	j_call	cdr3_nt	cdr3_aa
few	-	TRBV12-3/TRBV12-4	TRBJ2-3	TGTGCCAGCAGTTTATATAGGGGAAGCACAGATACGCAGTATTTT	CASSLYRGSTDTQYF
few	TRBD1	TRBV6-1	TRBJ1-2	TGTGCCAGCAGTGAAGCGATGGGGACAGTTAACTATGGCTACACCTTC	CASSEAMGTVNYGYTF
-	-	TRBV5-1	TRBJ2-1	TGCGCCAGCAGTGGGCTGGGTCTTTCCTACAATGAGCAGTTCTTC	CASSGLGLSYNEQFF
many	TRBD1	TRBV12-3/TRBV12-4	TRBJ2-7	TGTGCCAGCAGTTTTGAACAGGGGAATTACAATGAGCAGTACTTC	CASSFEQGNYNEQYF
few	-	TRBV20-1	TRBJ2-3	TGCAGTGCCCCCTCTGCAGATACGCAGTATTTT	CSAPSADTQYF
-	TRBD2	TRBV20-1	TRBJ2-3	TGCAGTGCTAGGCTAGCGGGAGGTCTCGGTACGCAGTATTTT	CSARLAGGLGTQYF
few	-	TRBV15	TRBJ2-4	TGTGCCACCAGCAGAGATCGGAGGAGTGGAACAAACATTCAGTACTTC	CATSRDRRSGTNIQYF
-	-	TRBV4-3	TRBJ2-5	TGCGCCAGCAGCCAATTCTACCAGGGCGGGGAGACCCAGTACTTC	CASSQFYQGGETQYF
few	-	TRBV4-2	TRBJ2-1	TGTGCCAGCAGCCAAGATCATAGGGCTACCCGGGGGCAGTTCTTC	CASSQDHRATRGQFF
-	-	TRBV5-1	TRBJ1-2	TGCGCCAGCAGCTTGGGGCAGGGAAACTATGGCTGCACCTTC	CASSLGQGNYGCTF
few	-	TRBV21-1	TRBJ1-1	TGTGCCAGCAGCAGACCCTCCCCGGACACCAACACTGAAGCTTTCTTT	CASSRPSPDTNTEAFF
-	-	TRBV6-1	TRBJ1-4	TGTGCCAGCAGTGAAGGGCAGGCTAATGAAAAACTGTTTTTT	CASSEGQANEKLFF
few	TRBD1	TRBV9	TRBJ2-1	TGTGCCAGCAGCGTGACGACAGGGTCCTACAATGAGCAGTTCTTC	CASSVTTGSYNEQFF
many	-	TRBV6-2/TRBV6-3	TRBJ1-6	TGTGCCAGCAGTTACTCGCTAAGGACGTTAAAGAATTCACCCCTCCACTTT	CASSYSLRTLKNSPLHF
-	-	TRBV20-1	TRBJ2-7	TGCAGTGCCAACCCCGACTTTTACGAGCAGTACTTC	CSANPDFYEQYF
many	-	TRBV4-1	TRBJ1-2	TGCGCCAGCAGCCAGTCAGAATTCTATGGCTACACCTTC	CASSQSEFYGYTF
few	-	TRBV6-2/TRBV6-3	TRBJ2-7	TGTGCCAGCAGTTACCGGATGCGGGGTGAGCAGTACTTC	CASSYRMRGEQYF
-	-	TRBV11-2	TRBJ1-4	TGTGCCAGCAGCTTAACCTATGAAAAACTGTTTTTT	CASSLTYEKLFF
-	-	TRBV27	TRBJ1-2	TGTGCCAGCAGTGCGCGAGGGGAAGAAGGCTACACCTTC	CASSARGEEGYTF
-	-	TRBV4-3	TRBJ2-5	TGCGCCAGCAGCCAAGATCAGGGACTTTCTATGACCCAGTACTTC	CASSQDQGLSMTQYF
-	TRBD2	TRBV27	TRBJ2-1	TGTGCCAGCAGTCCTATGACTAGCGGTAATGAGCAGTTCTTC	CASSPMTSGNEQFF
few	-	TRBV9	TRBJ2-3	TGTGCCAGCAGCCCCAGGTTGGGGGGCGGGACAGATACGCAGTATTTT	CASSPRLGGGTDTQYF
few	TRBD1	TRBV5-1	TRBJ1-5	TGCGCCAGCAGCTCCGGGACAGCTGAGAGCAATCAGCCCCAGCATTTT	CASSSGTAESNQPQHF
-	-	TRBV5-1	TRBJ1-6	TGCGCCAGCAGATTAGACAGGAGGGATTCACCCCTCCACTTT	CASRLDRRDSPLHF
few	TRBD1	TRBV10-1	TRBJ2-1	TGCGCCAATAGGACAGGGATAAACAATGAGCAGTTCTTC	CANRTGINNEQFF
-	TRBD1	TRBV6-2/TRBV6-3	TRBJ1-2	TGTGCCAGCACCCTAGCCGGACAGGGGCCGAGGAAGAATGGCTACACCTTC	CASTLAGQGPRKNGYTF
few	TRBD2	TRBV6-5	TRBJ2-1	TGTGCCAGCAGTAGGACTAGCGGGGGGGCTAGGTATGAGCAGTTCTTC	CASSRTSGGARYEQFF
once	-	TRBV6-5	TRBJ1-3	TGTGCCAGCAGTTTTACCCAGGGGTCTGGAAACACCATATATTTT	CASSFTQGSGNTIYF
few	-	TRBV3-1	TRBJ1-1	TGTGCCAGCAGCCAAACCGACAGAGCGACCACTGAAGCTTTCTTT	CASSQTDRATTEAFF
few	-	TRBV7-8	TRBJ2-3	TGTGCCAGCAGCAACCGGGGACTTTCAGATACGCAGTATTTT	CASSNRGLSDTQYF
-	-	TRBV20-1	TRBJ2-7	TGCAGTGCTAGAGATCTAAGACCTAGGATATCGGGCGAGCAGTACTTC	CSARDLRPRISGEQYF
many	-	TRBV7-2	TRBJ2-7	TGTGCCAGCAGCTTAGCAGGGGCTAGCTCCTACGAGCAGTACTTC	CASSLAGASSYEQYF
few	TRBD1	TRBV20-1	TRBJ2-5	TGCAGTGCTGGGGACAGGGGGCGCCAAGAGACCCAGTACTTC	CSAGDRGRQETQYF
-	-	TRBV20-1	TRBJ2-1	TGCAGTGCTAGAGCCCGAGGAAGCCCCTTATACAATGAGCAGTTCTTC	CSARARGSPLYNEQFF
-	-	TRBV20-1	TRBJ2-7	TGCAGTGCTAGAGACCGAGTTAGTACACCTTCCTACGAGCAGTACTTC	CSARDRVSTPSYEQYF